This TCR beta chain originates from a study of CD8 T cells in Susac syndrome. TEMRA cells were enriched by FACS, and CD4+ and CD8+ T cells were negatively isolated. Random hexamers primed reverse transcription of about 0.5 to 1 ug RNA. With immunoSEQ multiplex PCR, TCR beta CDR3 was amplified across 54 Vbeta and 13 Jbeta. TCRdb redid the calling of the immunoSEQ multiplex PCR reads with MiXCR, one entry per CDR3 protein. Among 400,000 or so distinct CDR3 sequences listed, approximately 89% were seen once. The V segment lost 6 bases and the J segment 6 bases; nucleotides outside the gene matches: 8. CDR3 length equals 14 residues. Germline V gene sequence: CDR1 MNHEY, CDR2 SVGAGI.

This chain links TRBV6-5 with TRBJ1-5, with 7 bases lining up with TRBD1. The receptor's source is a human donor with multiple sclerosis. Sequencing input: CD8+ T cells from PBMCs. The CDR3 reads CASSYRGEGQPQHF. As DNA, the CDR3 is TGTGCCAGCAGCTACAGGGGAGAGGGTCAGCCCCAGCATTTT.